This T cell receptor beta chain was sequenced during a study of control samples from healthy donors and cancer patients (TCRdb year 2020). Library method: the immunoSEQ multiplex PCR assay. The clones in this table, taken by TCRdb from immuneACCESS, are in-frame only. Not every clone is retained; where verified, under half of the shortfall comes from an unresolved V gene, and the cause of the rest is unknown. The sample includes 85,000 to 95,000 clones, with roughly 86% observed a single time. The ten most abundant clones make up 8.5% to 10% of the sample. At the junction V is shortened by 7 bases and J by 8 bases; bases outside the gene matches: 12. The CDR3 numbers 15 residues from cysteine through phenylalanine. Solely the CDR3 DNA is kept, with 45 bases framed from the first base. From a lookup of the germline V gene, CDR1 and CDR2 are MNHEY and SVGAGI. Remarks on this clone: What this receptor recognizes is not known. Per-base qualities were not stored, and no clone one base away is much larger.

The sequence is built from TRBV6-5 and TRBJ1-4, and 8 bases in between align with TRBD1. Sequenced material: blood. The TCR comes from a woman aged 55 to 70 in good health. The nucleotide sequence is TGTGCCAGCAACAGACAGGGGCTAATAGGGGAAAAACTGTTTTTT. Protein translation: CASNRQGLIGEKLFF.